The TCR beta chain described here comes from a study of blood T cell repertoires in COVID-19. Study-level information: Donors in the United States, Italy and Spain gave samples during acute or convalescent COVID-19. From T cells, B-cell-depleted T cells, or PBMCs came the material, which was cDNA or gDNA.

Repertoires were generated with immunoSEQ multiplex PCR, while TCRdb's copy carries only in-frame clones and drops some. The sample carries some 300,000 clones, about 86% recorded once. The CDR3 consists of 15 residues. Germline V gene lookup returns CDR1 SGDLS and CDR2 YYNGEE. Trimming stripped 3 bases from V and 2 bases from J, with 14 bases between. Sample: peripheral blood. The TCR comes from a woman aged 70-85 years with COVID-19, enrolled during active disease. The chain employs TRBV9 and TRBJ1-2, with D hard to call. The CDR3 region is CASSGGQLENYGYTF. The CDR3 bases are TGTGCCAGCAGCGGCGGCCAATTAGAAAACTATGGCTACACCTTC.